The next 27 T cell receptor beta chains were all read from a single sample in a study of control samples from healthy donors and cancer patients. Here immunoSEQ multiplex PCR was the method, and the copy in TCRdb shows in-frame clones only, minus some. The data contain approximately 82,000 clones, around 87% of them seen just once; the ten biggest clones take up around 18%. Input material: blood. These receptors were taken from a man aged 50 to 59 in good health.

V is TRBV20-1 and J is TRBJ2-1; D is uncertain. Germline V gene data show CDR1 as DFQATT and CDR2 as SNEGSKA (reference sequence). Trimming cost V 3 bases and J 7 bases, with 7 bases left between them. The CDR3 length is 11 residues. CDR3 DNA: TGCAGTGCTAGTTTCGGTAATGAGCAGTTCTTC. Its protein product is CSASFGNEQFF.

This clone was recorded once. The chain combines TRBV7-2 with TRBJ1-3; 7 bases are shared with TRBD1. Germline CDR1 reads SGHTA; CDR2 reads FQGNSA. The CDR3 extends over 14 amino acids. V dropped 1 base and J dropped 4; count of bases not matched to a gene: 1. The CDR3 reads CASSLGTGGNTIYF. CDR3 in DNA: TGTGCCAGCAGCTTAGGGACAGGAGGAAACACCATATATTTT.

The rearrangement uses TRBV3-1 (or the pseudogene TRBV3-2) and TRBJ1-5, with D unresolved. Per germline, CDR1 LGHDT and CDR2 YNNKEL (reference sequence). The CDR3 extends over 13 amino acids. Trimming took 4 bases from V and 5 from J, leaving 9 bases between them. CDR3 nucleotide sequence: TGTGCCAGCAGCCGATCTTCAGATCAGCCCCAGCATTTT. This codes for CASSRSSDQPQHF.

The genes are TRBV7-2 and TRBJ2-5; 11 positions agree with TRBD2. Germline V gene data show CDR1 as SGHTA and CDR2 as FQGNSA. The V and J ends lost 5 bases and 1 base, in that order; junction bases with no gene match: 6. The CDR3 loop spans 16 amino acids. In DNA form, the CDR3 reads TGTGCCAGCAGCCCTCGACTAGCGGGGCGCCAAGAGACCCAGTACTTC. This translates into CASSPRLAGRQETQYF.

The V and J genes are TRBV11-2 and TRBJ2-1; D unclear. The germline CDR1 and CDR2 sequences are SGHAT and FQNNGV. The V gene lost 5 bases and the J gene lost 7 bases, with 15 bases spanning the gap. The CDR3 contains 14 residues. As DNA, the CDR3 is TGTGCCAGCAGCCCGCCCGGAGTTGGGAATGAGCAGTTCTTC. It is translated as CASSPPGVGNEQFF. Combining the CDR3 with reference TRBV11-2 and TRBJ2-1 gives the whole variable domain EAGVAQSPRYKIIEKRQSVAFWCNPISGHATLYWYQQILGQGPKLLIQFQNNGVVDDSQLPKDRFSAERLKGVDSTLKIQPAKLEDSAVYLCASSPPGVGNEQFFGPGTRLTVL.

This chain connects TRBV24-1 to TRBJ2-2; D might be TRBD1 (5 bases). Germline assignment: CDR1 KGHDR and CDR2 SFDVKD. This CDR3 is 15 amino acids long. V lost 1 base to trimming and J lost 3 bases, with 8 bases between them. CDR3 region: CATSDLPRDTGELFF. DNA of the CDR3: TGTGCCACCAGTGATTTACCCAGGGACACCGGGGAGCTGTTTTTT.

The J gene is TRBJ2-3, the V gene TRBV19, with D maybe TRBD2 (5 bases). Germline CDR1 and CDR2: LNHDA and SQIVND (reference sequence). Trimming shortened V by 5 bases and J by 3 bases, and 15 bases separated the two germline ends. The CDR3 covers 15 residues. The CDR3 loop reads CASSSPGSGTDTQYF. CDR3 coding DNA: TGTGCCAGTAGTTCCCCCGGCTCGGGGACAGATACGCAGTATTTT. Combining the CDR3 with reference TRBV19 and TRBJ2-3 gives the whole variable domain DGGITQSPKYLFRKEGQNVTLSCEQNLNHDAMYWYRQDPGQGLRLIYYSQIVNDFQKGDIAEGYSVSREKKESFPLTVTSAQKNPTAFYLCASSSPGSGTDTQYFGPGTRLTVL.

The CDR3 loop reads CASSVQERTYEQYF. The DNA of the CDR3 is TGTGCCAGCAGCGTTCAGGAGCGGACCTACGAGCAGTACTTC. This sequence joins TRBV9 and TRBJ2-7; weak D call: TRBD2 (5 bases). Trimming stripped 2 bases from V and 2 bases from J, with 11 bases between. There are 14 residues in the CDR3. The germline CDR1 and CDR2 sequences are SGDLS and YYNGEE.

The chain couples TRBV30 to TRBJ1-6; no reliable D call. Trimming took off 3 bases at V and 10 bases at J, with 7 bases between the two ends. The CDR3 sequence is 11 residues long. Germline V CDR1 and CDR2: GTSNPN, SVGIG (reference sequence). The CDR3 reads CAWRENSPLHF. DNA of the CDR3: TGTGCCTGGAGGGAGAACTCACCCCTCCACTTT.

This clone showed up just a few times. This sequence joins TRBV4-2 and TRBJ1-2, with 10 bases identical to TRBD1. The CDR3 has 16 residues. CDR1 is LGHNA, CDR2 YNFKEQ, per germline. The J segment lost 6 bases and the V segment lost 2 bases, leaving 9 bases of the junction unmatched. The CDR3 DNA reads as TGTGCCAGCAGCCAAACCCTGGACAGGGGGAGGGATGGCTACACCTTC. Encoded protein: CASSQTLDRGRDGYTF.

V usage is TRBV4-3 and J usage is TRBJ2-7, with D unresolved. The CDR3 spans 16 residues. Germline V gene lookup returns CDR1 LGHNA and CDR2 YSLEER. The V end was cut by 1 base, the J end by 0 bases, with 13 bases between. The chain's CDR3 is CASSQGRSEYSYEQYF. The CDR3 coding sequence is TGCGCCAGCAGCCAAGGCAGAAGCGAGTACTCCTACGAGCAGTACTTC.

This clone was recorded a few times. This sequence joins TRBV27 and TRBJ1-2, with TRBD1 identical over 7 bases. Trimming took 8 bases from V and 4 from J; bases not matched to a gene: 13. The CDR3 runs to 15 residues. From germline, CDR1 is MNHEY and CDR2 SMNVEV (reference sequence). In nucleotides, the CDR3 is TGTGCCAGCTGGGATCACAGGGGATCTGGCTATGGCTACACCTTC. Translated, it gives CASWDHRGSGYGYTF.

The rearrangement uses TRBV13 and TRBJ2-4, with 9 bases matching TRBD2. Trimming took 3 bases from V and 2 from J; bases not matched to a gene: 2. This CDR3 has 15 residues. Looked up from germline, CDR1 is PRHDT and CDR2 is FYEKMQ (reference sequence). Here the CDR3 DNA reads TGTGCCAGCAGCTTTACTAGCGGGCCCAAAAACATTCAGTACTTC. Protein: CASSFTSGPKNIQYF.

The rearrangement joins TRBV7-9 to TRBJ2-2, with D perhaps matching TRBD1 or TRBD2 (6 bases each). The CDR3 is 17 amino acids. From germline, CDR1 is SEHNR and CDR2 FQNEAQ (reference sequence). V lost 5 bases, J lost 0 bases, and 16 bases lay in between. The CDR3 protein is CASSPSTGASNTGELFF. As DNA, the CDR3 is TGTGCCAGCAGCCCCTCCACGGGGGCCTCGAACACCGGGGAGCTGTTTTTT.

This sequence joins TRBV2 and TRBJ1-1; 7 bases match TRBD1. V shed 6 bases, J shed 7 bases, and the junction held 5 bases outside the gene matches. The CDR3 is 12 amino acids. Germline V gives CDR1 SNHLY, CDR2 FYNNEI. CDR3 coding DNA: TGTGCCAGCAGGGGCAGGGGGGATGAAGCTTTCTTT. Translating it yields CASRGRGDEAFF.

V is TRBV9 and J is TRBJ1-1, with no clear D. The CDR3 is made up of 14 amino acids. The germline CDR1 and CDR2 sequences are SGDLS and YYNGEE. With 1 base removed from V and 3 bases from J, the gap between germline ends came to 10 bases. The CDR3 sequence: CASSVRALDTEAFF. CDR3 sequence (DNA): TGTGCCAGCAGCGTAAGGGCGCTGGACACTGAAGCTTTCTTT.

The rearrangement joins TRBV6-5 to TRBJ1-5; no definite D call. The CDR3 runs to 15 residues. CDR1 is MNHEY, CDR2 SVGAGI, per germline. Trimming removed 7 bases at V and 1 base at J, with 14 bases between. This chain's CDR3 is CASTWASLSNQPQHF. The CDR3 DNA is TGTGCCAGCACTTGGGCCAGCTTGAGCAATCAGCCCCAGCATTTT.

This clone was detected only once. The V call is TRBV5-4, the J call TRBJ2-7, with TRBD1 matching over 10 bases. From germline, CDR1 is SGHNT and CDR2 YYREEE (reference sequence). V lost 3 bases to trimming and J lost 6 bases; unmatched junction nucleotides: 12. The CDR3 runs to 16 residues. CDR3 coding DNA: TGTGCCAGCAGCTCGAGGACAGGGGGAGGGAACTTCGAGCAGTACTTC. It codes for CASSSRTGGGNFEQYF.

CDR3: CSARAGYEQYF. CDR3 nucleotide sequence: TGCAGTGCTAGAGCTGGGTACGAGCAGTACTTC. V and J are TRBV20-1 and TRBJ2-7, with D unclear. V was cut by 1 base and J by 4 bases, with 5 bases left in between. This CDR3 has 11 amino acids. Per the germline V gene, CDR1 is DFQATT and CDR2 is SNEGSKA (reference sequence).

The V call is TRBV5-1, the J call TRBJ2-2, with D tentatively TRBD2 (6 bases). The CDR3 runs to 18 residues. From germline, CDR1 is SGHRS and CDR2 YFSETQ. Trimming removed 0 bases at V and 1 base at J, with 16 bases between. In nucleotides, the CDR3 is TGCGCCAGCAGCTTGGGGGGGACTTCCGGAATGAACACCGGGGAGCTGTTTTTT. Its protein is CASSLGGTSGMNTGELFF.

The V and J genes are TRBV12-1 and TRBJ2-1; TRBD2, the table's D call, was not compared with the DNA. TRBV12-1 is a documented pseudogene. The CDR3 consists of 13 residues. The CDR3 sequence: CASSSVAINEQFF. Here the CDR3 DNA reads TGTGCCAGCAGCTCAGTAGCGATCAACGAGCAGTTCTTC.

This chain's CDR3 is CASMDYSGANVLTF. As DNA, the CDR3 is TGTGCCAGCATGGACTACTCTGGGGCCAACGTCCTGACTTTC. The gene calls are TRBV27 and TRBJ2-6, with TRBD2 as a possible D gene (6 bases). The CDR3 sequence is 14 residues long. Germline-derived CDR1 and CDR2 are MNHEY and SMNVEV (reference sequence). Trimming shortened V by 7 bases and J by 0 bases, and 7 bases separated the two germline ends.

This chain uses TRBV27 with TRBJ2-7, with D possibly TRBD2 on 7 matching bases. Germline CDR1 MNHEY, CDR2 SMNVEV (reference sequence). The CDR3 sequence is 17 residues long. V was shortened by 6 bases and J by 0 bases, with 21 bases between the two germline ends. The CDR3 reads CASRCTRGGDSSYEQYF. Here the CDR3 DNA reads TGTGCCAGCAGATGTACTAGGGGGGGGGATAGCTCCTACGAGCAGTACTTC.

This clone was observed once. The chain uses TRBV18 and TRBJ1-4, with D unresolved. The CDR3 is made up of 13 amino acids. CDR1 and CDR2 from the germline V gene are KGHSH and LQKENI. V lost 3 bases to trimming and J lost 5 bases, with 7 bases between them. Here the CDR3 reads CASSPDANEKLFF. CDR3 coding DNA: TGTGCCAGCTCACCGGACGCCAATGAAAAACTGTTTTTT. The variable domain in full, completed from reference TRBV18 and TRBJ1-4, reads NAGVMQNPRHLVRRRGQEARLRCSPMKGHSHVYWYRQLPEEGLKFMVYLQKENIIDESGMPKERFSAEFPKEGPSILRIQQVVRGDSAAYFCASSPDANEKLFFGSGTQLSVL.

V is TRBV5-1 and J is TRBJ2-6; a possible D gene is TRBD1 (5 bases). CDR3 length: 16 amino acids. Germline CDR1 SGHRS, CDR2 YFSETQ. V lost 0 bases, J lost 0 bases, and 7 bases lay in between. CDR3 region: CASSLVGASGANVLTF. The CDR3 bases are TGCGCCAGCAGCTTGGTTGGGGCCTCTGGGGCCAACGTCCTGACTTTC.

CDR3 residues: CASSLEEGNGQPQHF. The CDR3 DNA reads TGTGCCAGCAGCCTAGAGGAGGGGAACGGGCAGCCCCAGCATTTT. This chain links TRBV6-5 with TRBJ1-5, with D possibly being TRBD1 (5 bases). Trimming removed 6 bases at V and 7 bases at J, with 19 bases between. Germline CDR1 reads MNHEY; CDR2 reads SVGAGI. The CDR3 contains 15 residues.

This rearrangement joins TRBV5-4 to TRBJ1-2; no firm D call. Between the trimmed V and J ends, which lost 0 bases and 0 bases, there was a span of 6 bases. Germline-derived CDR1 and CDR2 are SGHNT and YYREEE (reference sequence). There are 14 residues in the CDR3. This CDR3 is CASSLGGSNYGYTF. In DNA form, the CDR3 reads TGTGCCAGCAGCTTGGGCGGTTCTAACTATGGCTACACCTTC.